This is a list of T cell receptor beta chains from one sample in a study of T-cell reconstitution after alpha-beta-depleted transplantation in children. TCRdb redid the calling of the PCR reads with MiXCR, one entry per CDR3 protein. The data hold around 600,000 distinct CDR3 sequences, with about 10% observed a single time. The sequencing used PBMCs from the stem cell graft donor, collected from the stem cell graft. Source of these receptors: a human donor who donated a stem cell graft to a child with acute myeloid leukemia. Each CDR3 is given with its conserved first and last residue. Each record gives: V gene, J gene, CDR3 length, clone size, D gene, CDR3 protein, CDR3 DNA. A D gene is named only where the DNA matches it firmly. Expanded clones get a size class; other rows say once, few or many, or leave the size out.

v_gene: TRBV9
j_gene: TRBJ2-1
len: 15
abundance: many
d_gene: .
CDR3aa: CASSVDAGNYNEQFF
CDR3nt: TGTGCCAGCAGCGTAGACGCAGGCAACTACAATGAGCAGTTCTTC

v_gene: TRBV10-3
j_gene: TRBJ2-7
len: 14
abundance: many
d_gene: TRBD2
CDR3aa: CAISESEREGEQYF
CDR3nt: TGTGCCATCAGTGAGTCCGAGCGGGAGGGCGAGCAGTACTTC

v_gene: TRBV12-5
j_gene: TRBJ2-3
len: 13
abundance: .
d_gene: .
CDR3aa: CASGQSGADTQYF
CDR3nt: TGTGCTAGTGGCCAGTCGGGGGCAGATACGCAGTATTTT

v_gene: TRBV18
j_gene: TRBJ1-2
len: 15
abundance: many
d_gene: .
CDR3aa: CASSPQGVVNYGYTF
CDR3nt: TGTGCCAGCTCACCACAGGGGGTCGTTAACTATGGCTACACCTTC

v_gene: TRBV28
j_gene: TRBJ1-5
len: 13
abundance: few
d_gene: .
CDR3aa: CASSLLVYEPQHF
CDR3nt: TGTGCCAGCAGTTTATTAGTGTACGAGCCCCAGCATTTT

v_gene: TRBV29-1
j_gene: TRBJ1-2
len: 15
abundance: many
d_gene: TRBD1
CDR3aa: CSVEDLTGGKYGYTF
CDR3nt: TGCAGCGTTGAAGATCTTACAGGGGGTAAATATGGCTACACCTTC

v_gene: TRBV20-1
j_gene: TRBJ2-2
len: 16
abundance: .
d_gene: .
CDR3aa: CSARDSGGINTGELFF
CDR3nt: TGCAGTGCTAGAGATAGCGGCGGCATTAACACCGGGGAGCTGTTTTTT

v_gene: TRBV29-1
j_gene: TRBJ1-1
len: 14
abundance: .
d_gene: .
CDR3aa: CSVEGPRGNTEAFF
CDR3nt: TGCAGCGTTGAAGGTCCCCGGGGAAACACTGAAGCTTTCTTT

v_gene: TRBV7-2
j_gene: TRBJ1-1
len: 15
abundance: .
d_gene: TRBD1
CDR3aa: CASSLLGRGRTEAFF
CDR3nt: TGTGCCAGCAGCTTACTGGGCAGGGGGCGAACTGAAGCTTTCTTT

v_gene: TRBV12-3/TRBV12-4
j_gene: TRBJ1-2
len: 14
abundance: many
d_gene: .
CDR3aa: CASSYRELGYGYTF
CDR3nt: TGTGCCAGCAGTTACAGGGAACTAGGGTATGGCTACACCTTC

v_gene: TRBV20-1
j_gene: TRBJ2-1
len: 13
abundance: many
d_gene: .
CDR3aa: CSARGTPLNEQFF
CDR3nt: TGCAGTGCTAGAGGGACTCCTCTGAATGAGCAGTTCTTC

v_gene: TRBV5-1
j_gene: TRBJ2-2
len: 14
abundance: few
d_gene: .
CDR3aa: CASSFESNTGELFF
CDR3nt: TGCGCCAGCAGCTTCGAGTCGAACACCGGGGAGCTGTTTTTT

v_gene: TRBV10-3
j_gene: TRBJ2-7
len: 13
abundance: .
d_gene: .
CDR3aa: CAIRTVSSYEQYF
CDR3nt: TGTGCCATCAGGACAGTGAGCTCCTACGAGCAGTACTTC

v_gene: TRBV29-1
j_gene: TRBJ2-1
len: 14
abundance: .
d_gene: TRBD2
CDR3aa: CSVRRLAGDNEQFF
CDR3nt: TGCAGCGTCCGAAGGCTAGCGGGTGACAATGAGCAGTTCTTC

v_gene: TRBV6-5
j_gene: TRBJ1-1
len: 16
abundance: many
d_gene: .
CDR3aa: CASSYQGGNRESEAFF
CDR3nt: TGTGCCAGCAGTTATCAAGGGGGAAACAGGGAGAGTGAAGCTTTCTTT

v_gene: TRBV12-3/TRBV12-4
j_gene: TRBJ1-2
len: 13
abundance: .
d_gene: .
CDR3aa: CASTPLGLNGYTF
CDR3nt: TGTGCCAGCACCCCCTTGGGGTTAAATGGCTACACCTTC

v_gene: TRBV20-1
j_gene: TRBJ2-1
len: 11
abundance: .
d_gene: .
CDR3aa: CGKNLNNEQFF
CDR3nt: TGTGGGAAGAACCTGAACAATGAGCAGTTCTTC

v_gene: TRBV7-9
j_gene: TRBJ2-1
len: 14
abundance: many
d_gene: TRBD2
CDR3aa: CASSLLAGVGKQFF
CDR3nt: TGTGCCAGCAGCTTATTAGCGGGAGTAGGGAAGCAGTTCTTC

v_gene: TRBV28
j_gene: TRBJ1-5
len: 16
abundance: few
d_gene: TRBD1
CDR3aa: CASSLAGQGSNQPQHF
CDR3nt: TGTGCCAGCAGCCTGGCGGGACAGGGGTCAAATCAGCCCCAGCATTTT

v_gene: TRBV4-2
j_gene: TRBJ2-4
len: 17
abundance: .
d_gene: TRBD2
CDR3aa: CASSQVGLAAIGDIQYF
CDR3nt: TGTGCCAGCAGCCAAGTAGGACTAGCGGCAATCGGGGACATTCAGTACTTC